This entry concerns a single T cell receptor beta chain. The CDR3 is made up of 14 amino acids. The V gene's germline CDR1 is MGHRA and CDR2 YSYEKL. The second PCR ran about 6 to 12 cycles with a sample-barcoded 5' primer and J-beta primers. TCRdb re-called the 5' RACE reads through MiXCR, storing one row per CDR3 protein. Of about 1.4 million distinct CDR3 sequences detected, around 55% appear once; the ten largest clones hold approximately 7%. This entry belongs to a study of blood T cells in healthy people across ages. Study-wide background: Roughly one uniquely barcoded beta molecule per two T cells was captured.

V gene TRBV4-1 combines with J gene TRBJ2-4, with 7 bases lining up with TRBD1. The J call may be in error: the DNA end matches TRBJ2-7 better. Source material: blood. The TCR sequence derives from a man in his late teens or twenties in good health. The CDR3 DNA follows: TGCGCCAGCAGCGCCCCCGGGACAGCCTACGAGCAGTACTTC. Translation: CASSAPGTAYEQYF.